The clone carrying this T cell receptor (beta chain) was seen many times. The antigen remains undetermined. No cell sorting was done before RNA was extracted from the tissue. Between August and November 2014, newly diagnosed, chemotherapy-naive lung cancer patients underwent thoracic surgery in China. CDR3 size: 14 residues. Trimming removed 2 bases from V and 1 base from J, with 9 bases in between. Germline-derived CDR1 and CDR2 are DFQATT and SNEGSKA (reference sequence). Three rounds of nested PCR, following a modified ARM-PCR protocol, produced the TCRbeta library. TCRdb independently ran MiXCR on the multiplex PCR reads; one entry per CDR3 protein. The sample yields about 93,000 distinct CDR3 sequences, 65% to 75% seen once. This sample was included in a study of tumor and adjacent non-tumor tissue in lung cancer. Study-level background: The cohort had 12 to 13 adenocarcinoma, a couple of squamous cell and 1 small cell patients. Study findings and constraints: Compared with tumor, normal lung showed significantly lower TCR diversity.

V is TRBV20-1 and J is TRBJ2-1; a possible D gene is TRBD2 (5 bases). The source of this sequence is a man aged 55 to 70 with non-small cell lung cancer. The specimen sequenced was lung tumor tissue. This CDR3 is CSARRTLSYNEQFF. The CDR3 DNA is TGCAGTGCTAGAAGGACTCTTTCCTACAATGAGCAGTTCTTC.